Shown below are 27 T cell receptor beta chains from a single sample sequenced in a study of blood T cell repertoires in COVID-19. The table came from immunoSEQ multiplex PCR; TCRdb's copy has only in-frame clones and leaves some out. Here the sample spans around 160,000 clones, over 80% being singletons. Input material: PBMCs or T cells enriched from blood (not recorded which). Every receptor here comes from a woman in her sixties who had recovered from COVID-19.

The chain couples TRBV9 to TRBJ2-7; 7 positions agree with TRBD1. With V trimmed by 0 bases and J by 3 bases, 3 bases remained unmatched. Looked up from germline, CDR1 is SGDLS and CDR2 is YYNGEE. This CDR3 comprises 14 residues. CDR3 loop: CASSVDAGGYEQYF. The CDR3, as DNA: TGTGCCAGCAGCGTAGACGCAGGGGGCTACGAGCAGTACTTC.

The rearrangement joins TRBV10-3 to TRBJ2-7, with 7 nucleotides matching TRBD1. The germline gives CDR1 ENHRY, CDR2 SYGVKD. The V segment lost 0 bases and the J segment 3 bases; nucleotides outside the gene matches: 8. The CDR3 extends over 16 amino acids. The CDR3 protein is CAISESPLTGSYEQYF. DNA for the CDR3: TGTGCCATCAGTGAGTCCCCTTTGACAGGGAGCTACGAGCAGTACTTC.

The rearrangement uses TRBV9 and TRBJ1-6; D is uncertain. The V and J ends lost 2 bases and 0 bases respectively, with 12 bases between them. Germline V gene sequence: CDR1 SGDLS, CDR2 YYNGEE. CDR3 size: 17 residues. CDR3 residues: CASSVGPASSYNSPLHF. CDR3 nucleotide sequence: TGTGCCAGCAGCGTGGGCCCGGCGAGCTCCTATAATTCACCCCTCCACTTT.

V gene TRBV7-9 combines with J gene TRBJ2-7; a possible D gene is TRBD2 (6 bases). CDR1 is SEHNR and CDR2 is FQNEAQ in the germline V gene (reference sequence). The CDR3 is made up of 14 amino acids. V lost 5 bases to trimming and J lost 1 base, with 12 bases between them. Here the CDR3 DNA reads TGTGCCAGCAGCCCGGGGGAGGCGTCCTACGAGCAGTACTTC. This encodes CASSPGEASYEQYF.

J is TRBJ2-7 and V is TRBV6-6; perhaps TRBD2 as D (6 bases). Per the germline V gene, CDR1 is MNHNY and CDR2 is SVGAGI (reference sequence). This CDR3 has 15 residues. Between the trimmed V and J ends, which lost 0 bases and 2 bases, there was a span of 11 bases. The CDR3 DNA sequence: TGTGCCAGCAGTTACTCGGGGGGTCTTACCTACGAGCAGTACTTC. Translated: CASSYSGGLTYEQYF.

This clone was counted once. The rearrangement uses TRBV5-6 and TRBJ1-2; weak D call: TRBD1 (5 bases). There are 13 residues in the CDR3. The V end lost 6 bases, the J end lost 4 bases, and 13 bases lay between the germline ends. Germline CDR1 and CDR2: SGHDT and YYEEEE. CDR3 bases: TGTGCCAGCAAAAAAGACAGTACCTATGGCTACACCTTC. This translates into CASKKDSTYGYTF.

The chain links TRBV6-5 to TRBJ1-2; D is uncertain. The CDR3 extends over 13 amino acids. Between the trimmed V and J ends, which lost 2 bases and 9 bases, there was a span of 13 bases. In germline, CDR1 is MNHEY, CDR2 SVGAGI. CDR3 DNA: TGTGCCAGCAGTTACACCCTGGCTTCGAGCTACACCTTC. Translated: CASSYTLASSYTF.

This clone was found a few times. This sequence joins TRBV18 and TRBJ2-7; a weak D match, TRBD1 (5 bases). Germline lookup yields CDR1 KGHSH and CDR2 LQKENI. The V end lost 3 bases, the J end lost 3 bases, and 12 bases lay between the germline ends. CDR3 length: 14 residues. CDR3 region: CASSPQTALYEQYF. The CDR3 nucleotides are TGTGCCAGCTCACCTCAGACAGCCCTCTACGAGCAGTACTTC.

As DNA, the CDR3 is TGTGCCAGCAGCGAGAAGGAGGGATATTCACCCCTCCACTTT. Protein: CASSEKEGYSPLHF. The chain employs TRBV7-8 and TRBJ1-6; D uncertain. The V and J ends lost 5 bases and 8 bases respectively, with 13 bases between them. Per the germline V gene, CDR1 is SGHVS and CDR2 is FQNEAQ. This CDR3 has 14 amino acids.

The J gene is TRBJ1-1, the V gene TRBV6-5; TRBD1 matches 8 bases. Trimming removed 8 bases from V and 7 bases from J; junction bases left unmatched: 12. This CDR3 is 14 amino acids long. CDR1 is MNHEY, CDR2 SVGAGI, per germline. The CDR3 nucleotides are TGTGCCAGCTCATCCGGGACAGGAACATTTGAAGCTTTCTTT. Translated: CASSSGTGTFEAFF.

CDR3 coding DNA: TGTGCCAGCAACAGTTATGAAAAACTGTTTTTT. This sequence encodes CASNSYEKLFF. The rearrangement links TRBV2 to TRBJ1-4; D call uncertain. CDR1 SNHLY and CDR2 FYNNEI come from the germline V gene. The CDR3 covers 11 residues. V lost 7 bases to trimming and J lost 6 bases, with 6 bases between them.

This chain connects TRBV7-2 to TRBJ2-7; 8 positions agree with TRBD2. CDR3 length equals 15 residues. Germline CDR1 reads SGHTA; CDR2 reads FQGNSA. The junction had 13 bases not matched to a gene; V was cut back by 1 base and J by 11 bases. CDR3 residues: CASSLGLAGKGSKYF. DNA of the CDR3: TGTGCCAGCAGCTTAGGGCTAGCGGGCAAAGGGAGCAAGTACTTC.

This clone was found a few times. The CDR3 region is CASRRGTDSPLHF. CDR3 nucleotide sequence: TGTGCCAGCAGAAGGGGAACGGATTCACCCCTCCACTTT. This chain connects TRBV25-1 to TRBJ1-6; D possibly corresponds to TRBD1 (5 bases). The ends were cut back, 6 bases at V and 8 bases at J, with 11 bases in the middle. The CDR3 extends over 13 amino acids. CDR1 MGHDK and CDR2 SYGVNS come from the germline V gene. Using reference TRBV25-1 and TRBJ1-6 for the parts outside the CDR3, the full variable domain is EADIYQTPRYLVIGTGKKITLECSQTMGHDKMYWYQQDPGMELHLIHYSYGVNSTEKGDLSSESTVSRIRTEHFPLTLESARPSHTSQYLCASRRGTDSPLHFGNGTRLTVT.

This clone was counted a single time. The V call is TRBV13, the J call TRBJ1-5, with D perhaps TRBD1 (6 bases). In germline, CDR1 is PRHDT, CDR2 FYEKMQ (reference sequence). V lost 2 bases and J lost 2, with 16 bases in between. The CDR3 runs 17 residues. The CDR3 loop is CASSLSRDTKGNQPQHF. As DNA, the CDR3 is TGTGCCAGCAGCTTAAGCCGGGACACTAAGGGCAATCAGCCCCAGCATTTT.

The chain is built from TRBV11-3 and TRBJ2-2, with unresolved D. This CDR3 comprises 12 residues. V was clipped by 0 bases and J by 7 bases, with 3 bases between them. Germline assignment: CDR1 SGHNT and CDR2 YENEEA. The CDR3 region has the DNA TGTGCCAGCAGCTTAGATAGCGGGGAGCTGTTTTTT. Translated, it gives CASSLDSGELFF.

This chain joins TRBV11-2 and TRBJ2-7; no clear D gene. The CDR3 has 13 amino acids. Germline CDR1 SGHAT, CDR2 FQNNGV. Trimming pared 5 bases from V and 5 bases from J, leaving 13 bases between. The DNA of the CDR3 is TGTGCCAGCAGCCAAACGCCTAGTAACGAGCAGTACTTC. This sequence encodes CASSQTPSNEQYF. Full variable domain (remainder filled in from reference TRBV11-2 and TRBJ2-7): EAGVAQSPRYKIIEKRQSVAFWCNPISGHATLYWYQQILGQGPKLLIQFQNNGVVDDSQLPKDRFSAERLKGVDSTLKIQPAKLEDSAVYLCASSQTPSNEQYFGPGTRLTVT.

This sequence joins TRBV20-1 and TRBJ2-1, with D unresolved. Germline V gene sequence: CDR1 DFQATT, CDR2 SNEGSKA (reference sequence). The V end was cut by 3 bases, the J end by 4 bases, with 16 bases between. The CDR3 sequence is 15 residues long. The DNA of the CDR3 is TGCAGTGCTAGTCTACCCGGGTCCTCATACAATGAGCAGTTCTTC. Translating gives CSASLPGSSYNEQFF.

This chain uses TRBV29-1 with TRBJ1-2; 8 bases map to TRBD1. Germline-derived CDR1 and CDR2 are SQVTM and ANQGSEA. This CDR3 comprises 14 residues. J lost 3 bases, V lost 4 bases, and 7 bases had no gene match. The DNA for the CDR3 is TGCAGCGTTGGGGGGGACAGGTGGGACTATGGCTACACCTTC. Protein product: CSVGGDRWDYGYTF. Full variable domain (outside the CDR3, taken from reference TRBV29-1 and TRBJ1-2): SAVISQKPSRDICQRGTSLTIQCQVDSQVTMMFWYRQQPGQSLTLIATANQGSEATYESGFVIDKFPISRPNLTFSTLTVSNMSPEDSSIYLCSVGGDRWDYGYTFGSGTRLTVV.

The chain couples TRBV5-1 to TRBJ2-1, with 11 bases fitting TRBD2. The germline V gene has CDR1 SGHRS and CDR2 YFSETQ. This CDR3 is built from 16 residues. With 3 bases clipped from V and 0 bases from J, the junction kept 2 bases outside the gene matches. The CDR3 DNA reads TGCGCCAGCAGCTATACTAGCGGGAGCTCCTACAATGAGCAGTTCTTC. Protein product: CASSYTSGSSYNEQFF.

The V call is TRBV5-1, the J call TRBJ1-4; TRBD1 might be the D (6 bases). The CDR3 covers 15 residues. Between the trimmed V and J ends, which lost 3 bases and 2 bases, there was a span of 11 bases. CDR1 is SGHRS, CDR2 YFSETQ, per germline. The CDR3 is CASSSNRVTNEKLFF. The CDR3 coding sequence is TGCGCCAGCAGCTCAAACAGGGTTACTAATGAAAAACTGTTTTTT.

V gene TRBV18 combines with J gene TRBJ2-7; 7 nucleotides align to TRBD1. V trimming: 3 bases; J trimming: 0 bases; junction bases outside the gene matches: 5. The CDR3 is made up of 15 amino acids. Germline V gene sequence: CDR1 KGHSH, CDR2 LQKENI. CDR3 DNA sequence: TGTGCCAGCTCACCCTCCCGGGACAGCTCCTACGAGCAGTACTTC. Amino acids: CASSPSRDSSYEQYF.

This clone appeared a few times. The chain has TRBV9 and TRBJ1-3; D perhaps matches TRBD1 (5 bases). The germline gives CDR1 SGDLS, CDR2 YYNGEE. Trimming took 0 bases from V and 0 from J, leaving 22 bases between them. This CDR3 contains 20 residues. CDR3 protein: CASSVVPSQNRRDSGNTIYF. DNA of the CDR3: TGTGCCAGCAGCGTAGTTCCAAGCCAAAACAGGAGGGACTCTGGAAACACCATATATTTT.

The chain is built from TRBV7-9 and TRBJ1-5; maybe TRBD1 (5 bases). CDR1 and CDR2 from the germline V gene are SEHNR and FQNEAQ (reference sequence). V shed 1 base and J shed 5 bases, with 6 bases lying between them. The CDR3 length is 13 residues. The CDR3 DNA follows: TGTGCCAGCAGCTTAGAAGGGGATCAGCCCCAGCATTTT. It yields the protein CASSLEGDQPQHF.

This rearrangement joins TRBV7-2 to TRBJ2-7, with 7 bases lining up with TRBD2. Germline CDR1 SGHTA, CDR2 FQGNSA. The CDR3 runs 15 residues. V trimming: 1 base; J trimming: 4 bases; junction bases outside the gene matches: 7. The CDR3: CASSLVRAGDYEQYF. CDR3 nucleotide sequence: TGTGCCAGCAGCTTAGTTAGGGCGGGGGATTACGAGCAGTACTTC.

The V gene is TRBV3-1 (or the pseudogene TRBV3-2), the J gene TRBJ1-5; 12 positions agree with TRBD1. The CDR3 covers 16 residues. CDR1 and CDR2 (germline): LGHDT, YNNKEL (reference sequence). V shed 3 bases and J 7 bases; nucleotides not matched to a gene: 7. CDR3 loop: CASSQAGTGGFQPQHF. The CDR3 DNA reads TGTGCCAGCAGCCAGGCCGGGACAGGGGGCTTCCAGCCCCAGCATTTT.

The chain employs TRBV4-1 and TRBJ2-4; D is perhaps TRBD2 (5 bases). CDR3 size: 18 residues. The germline gives CDR1 MGHRA, CDR2 YSYEKL. V lost 3 bases and J 0 bases, leaving 18 bases between the germline ends. DNA for the CDR3: TGCGCCAGCAGCCAGGCTAGCATGGCTGGAATAGCCAAAAACATTCAGTACTTC. Protein sequence: CASSQASMAGIAKNIQYF.

This rearrangement joins TRBV29-1 to TRBJ2-5; 8 bases map to TRBD1. In germline, CDR1 is SQVTM, CDR2 ANQGSEA. This CDR3 is built from 12 residues. V lost 6 bases and J lost 3; bases outside the gene matches: 3. CDR3 region: CSVLTGEETQYF. CDR3 nucleotides: TGCAGCGTCCTGACAGGGGAAGAGACCCAGTACTTC.